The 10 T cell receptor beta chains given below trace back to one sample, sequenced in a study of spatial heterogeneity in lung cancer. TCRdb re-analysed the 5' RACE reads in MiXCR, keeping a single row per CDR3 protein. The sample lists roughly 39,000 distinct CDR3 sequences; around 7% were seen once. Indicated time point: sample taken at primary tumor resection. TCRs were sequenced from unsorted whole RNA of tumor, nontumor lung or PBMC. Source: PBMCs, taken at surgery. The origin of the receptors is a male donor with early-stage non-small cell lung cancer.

CDR3 nucleotide sequence: TGTGCCAGCAGTGAAGCGCTTCGGGGGGGCCGGGAGACCCAGTACTTC. Its protein is CASSEALRGGRETQYF. This chain uses TRBV6-1 with TRBJ2-5, with 8 positions matching TRBD2. Trimming took 0 bases from V and 5 from J; bases not matched to a gene: 8. CDR3 length: 16 amino acids. Germline V gene sequence: CDR1 MNHNS, CDR2 SASEGT.

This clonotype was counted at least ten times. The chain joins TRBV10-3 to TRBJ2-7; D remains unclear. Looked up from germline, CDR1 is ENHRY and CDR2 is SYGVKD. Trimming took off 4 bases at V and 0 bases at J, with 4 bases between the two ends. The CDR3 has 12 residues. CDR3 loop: CAISAISYEQYF. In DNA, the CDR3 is TGTGCCATCAGTGCCATCTCCTACGAGCAGTACTTC.

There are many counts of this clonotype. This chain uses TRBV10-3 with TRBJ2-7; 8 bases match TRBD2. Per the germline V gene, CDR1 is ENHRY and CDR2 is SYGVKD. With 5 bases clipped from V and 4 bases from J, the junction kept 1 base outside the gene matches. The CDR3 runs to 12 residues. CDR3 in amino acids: CAISTSGYEQYV. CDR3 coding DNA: TGTGCCATCAGTACTAGCGGATACGAGCAGTACGTC.

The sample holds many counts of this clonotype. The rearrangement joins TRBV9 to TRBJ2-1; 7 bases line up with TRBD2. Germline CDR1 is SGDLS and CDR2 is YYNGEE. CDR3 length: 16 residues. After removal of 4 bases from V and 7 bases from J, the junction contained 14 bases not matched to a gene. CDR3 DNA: TGTGCCAGCAGCCCTTTCTCTGGCGGGAGTTGGAATGAGCAGTTCTTC. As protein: CASSPFSGGSWNEQFF.

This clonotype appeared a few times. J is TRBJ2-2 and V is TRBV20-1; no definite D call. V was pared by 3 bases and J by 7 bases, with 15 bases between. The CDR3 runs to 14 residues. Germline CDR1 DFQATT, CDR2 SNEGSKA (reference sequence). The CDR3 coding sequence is TGCAGTGCTAGTAGGCCTCTATCGGGCGGGGAGCTGTTTTTT. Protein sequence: CSASRPLSGGELFF.

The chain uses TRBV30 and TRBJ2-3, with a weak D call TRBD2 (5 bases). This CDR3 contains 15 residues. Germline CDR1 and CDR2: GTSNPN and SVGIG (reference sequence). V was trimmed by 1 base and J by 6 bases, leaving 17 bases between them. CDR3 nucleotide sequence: TGTGCCTGGAGTGCCGGTGGTCCGAGGGCGGATACGCAGTATTTT. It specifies CAWSAGGPRADTQYF.

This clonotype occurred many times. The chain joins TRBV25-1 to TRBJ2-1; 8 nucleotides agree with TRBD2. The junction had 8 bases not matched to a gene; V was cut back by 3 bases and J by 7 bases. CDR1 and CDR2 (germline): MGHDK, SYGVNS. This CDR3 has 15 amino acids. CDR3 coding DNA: TGTGCCAGCAGTGACCCGGGGGGGCTAGGGAATGAGCAGTTCTTC. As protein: CASSDPGGLGNEQFF.

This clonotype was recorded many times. CDR3 sequence: CASSRGADTQYF. CDR3 nucleotide sequence: TGTGCCAGCAGTAGGGGGGCAGATACGCAGTATTTT. The chain links TRBV6-6 to TRBJ2-3, with D possibly called TRBD1 or TRBD2 (6 bases each). Between the trimmed V and J ends, which lost 5 bases and 4 bases, there was a span of 7 bases. Germline V gives CDR1 MNHNY, CDR2 SVGAGI (reference sequence). The CDR3 runs 12 residues.

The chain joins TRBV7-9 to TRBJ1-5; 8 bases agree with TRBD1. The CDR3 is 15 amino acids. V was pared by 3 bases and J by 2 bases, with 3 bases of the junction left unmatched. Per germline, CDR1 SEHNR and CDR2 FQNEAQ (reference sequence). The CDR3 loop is CASSFQGAGNQPQHF. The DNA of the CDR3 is TGTGCCAGCAGCTTCCAGGGGGCAGGCAATCAGCCCCAGCATTTT.

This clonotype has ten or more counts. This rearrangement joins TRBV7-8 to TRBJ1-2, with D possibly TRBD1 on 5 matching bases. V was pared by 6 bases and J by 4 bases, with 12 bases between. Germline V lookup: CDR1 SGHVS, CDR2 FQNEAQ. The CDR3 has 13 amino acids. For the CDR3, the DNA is TGTGCCAGCAGTAGCGGGGGTAGCTATGGCTACACCTTC. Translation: CASSSGGSYGYTF. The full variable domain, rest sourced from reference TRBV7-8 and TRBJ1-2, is GAGVSQSPRYKVAKRGQDVALRCDPISGHVSLFWYQQALGQGPEFLTYFQNEAQLDKSGLPSDRFFAERPEGSVSTLKIQRTQQEDSAVYLCASSSGGSYGYTFGSGTRLTVV.